The TCR beta chain described here comes from a study of T cell responses to AZD1222 COVID-19 vaccine. Study results and caveats: Sampled repertoires all dated from after the peak T cell response. There were mostly white British donors and more females than males, and clonal diversity was possibly underestimated. Epitopes outside B.1.351 and B.1.1.7 mutated regions reportedly drew nearly half of spike TCRs.

Of note for this clone: As yet, its antigen is unknown.

Germline V gene data show CDR1 as MNHEY and CDR2 as SVGEGT. Between the trimmed V and J ends, which lost 0 bases and 1 base, there was a span of 19 bases. The CDR3 totals 18 residues. TCRdb's table, derived via immunoSEQ multiplex PCR, lists solely in-frame clones and lacks some. The table includes 150,000 to 200,000 clones, approximately 93% detected once. The receptor was isolated from an adult in good health. The sequences come from peripheral blood, collected on day 0 of AZD1222 vaccination. The chain uses TRBV6-2 or TRBV6-3 and TRBJ2-7; D is undetermined. DNA for the CDR3: TGTGCCAGCAGTTACTCGATTGGAGCCGGTGTGAGATCCTACGAGCAGTACTTC. Its protein is CASSYSIGAGVRSYEQYF.